The present T cell receptor (beta chain) was sequenced within a study of cytomegalovirus exposure and HLA in healthy donors. The CDR3 has 14 amino acids. J lost 7 bases, V lost 5 bases, and 6 bases had no gene match. In germline, CDR1 is SGHTA, CDR2 FQGNSA. PCR amplification relied on 60 Vbeta primers (plus 13 Jbeta primers). Produced via immunoSEQ multiplex PCR; TCRdb's table is partial and in-frame only. Of 100,000 or so clones listed, around 80% are singletons. J is TRBJ1-2 and V is TRBV7-2; 11 nucleotides match TRBD1. The receptor was isolated from a young man in good health and CMV-seronegative. The sequenced sample consisted of PBMCs. Here the CDR3 reads CASSDGQGAGGYTF. The CDR3 DNA reads as TGTGCCAGCAGCGATGGACAGGGGGCGGGTGGCTACACCTTC.